Below, 8 T cell receptor beta chains from the same sample are listed, as sequenced in a study of blood T cell repertoires in COVID-19. Method: immunoSEQ multiplex PCR; TCRdb's copy keeps in-frame clones and lacks some. The table records about 310,000 clones, about 90% of them present only once. The sequencing input was PBMCs or T cells enriched from blood (not recorded which). Source of these receptors: a woman younger than 30 with acute COVID-19.

This clone was observed a handful of times. The J gene is TRBJ2-7, the V gene TRBV3-1 (or the pseudogene TRBV3-2), with 14 bases aligning to TRBD2. The junction had 1 base not matched to a gene; V was cut back by 3 bases and J by 0 bases. CDR3 length: 16 amino acids. Germline-derived CDR1 and CDR2 are LGHDT and YNNKEL (reference sequence). DNA of the CDR3: TGTGCCAGCAGCCAGGGACTAGCGGGAGCCTCCTACGAGCAGTACTTC. This translates into CASSQGLAGASYEQYF.

This chain joins TRBV28 and TRBJ1-2; D is uncertain. Deletions cut 7 bases from V and 5 bases from J, with 14 bases between. This CDR3 comprises 13 residues. Looked up from germline, CDR1 is MDHEN and CDR2 is SYDVKM. The CDR3 spells CASTIPETYGYTF. CDR3 DNA: TGTGCCAGCACCATTCCCGAGACTTATGGCTACACCTTC.

A single count supports this clone. The rearrangement joins TRBV28 to TRBJ2-2; D is unresolved. CDR1 and CDR2 (germline): MDHEN, SYDVKM. The CDR3 length is 14 residues. V lost 5 bases, J lost 6 bases, and 13 bases lay in between. As DNA, the CDR3 is TGTGCCAGCAGTGTATACAGAATCGCCGGGGAGCTGTTTTTT. This encodes CASSVYRIAGELFF.

The CDR3: CASRRGDPGELFF. The CDR3 DNA sequence: TGTGCCAGCCGGCGGGGGGATCCCGGGGAGCTGTTTTTT. J is TRBJ2-2 and V is TRBV2; 8 nucleotides match TRBD2. The CDR3 has 13 amino acids. V dropped 8 bases and J dropped 6; count of bases not matched to a gene: 5. Germline CDR1 reads SNHLY; CDR2 reads FYNNEI.

The chain is built from TRBV5-1 and TRBJ1-1, with D hard to call. The V end was cut by 5 bases, the J end by 2 bases, with 13 bases between. CDR1 and CDR2 from the germline V gene are SGHRS and YFSETQ. The length of the CDR3 is 14 residues. The CDR3 DNA sequence: TGCGCCAGCAGACCCGACACCCACAACACTGAAGCTTTCTTT. Translating gives CASRPDTHNTEAFF.

CDR3 sequence (DNA): TGTGCCAGCAGTTGGGCCCAGGGGGCCAACGTCCTGACTTTC. Protein: CASSWAQGANVLTF. The chain employs TRBV28 and TRBJ2-6; D uncertain. This CDR3 contains 14 residues. Germline loops: CDR1 MDHEN, CDR2 SYDVKM. Trimming took off 4 bases at V and 4 bases at J, with 8 bases between the two ends.

This clone was recorded once. This chain links TRBV19 with TRBJ1-1, with D tentatively TRBD1 (5 bases). The CDR3 is 14 residues long. Trimming pared 7 bases from V and 4 bases from J, leaving 16 bases between. Germline CDR1 is LNHDA and CDR2 is SQIVND (reference sequence). The CDR3 is CASTIRGLSTEAFF. DNA of the CDR3: TGTGCCAGTACCATAAGGGGCTTGAGCACTGAAGCTTTCTTT. The entire variable domain, with the rest obtained from reference TRBV19 and TRBJ1-1, is as follows: DGGITQSPKYLFRKEGQNVTLSCEQNLNHDAMYWYRQDPGQGLRLIYYSQIVNDFQKGDIAEGYSVSREKKESFPLTVTSAQKNPTAFYLCASTIRGLSTEAFFGQGTRLTVV.

The genes are TRBV11-3 and TRBJ2-7; D unclear. CDR1 and CDR2 from the germline V gene are SGHNT and YENEEA. The CDR3 is made up of 15 amino acids. V lost 6 bases and J 6 bases, leaving 21 bases between the germline ends. CDR3 sequence reads: CASSPTLPSRSEQYF. As DNA, the CDR3 is TGTGCCAGCAGTCCAACACTCCCCTCGAGGAGCGAGCAGTACTTC.